What follows are 26 T cell receptor beta chains derived from one specimen sequenced in a study of OX40 agonist ivuxolimab in advanced cancers. Clones were sequenced by immunoSEQ multiplex PCR, and TCRdb holds only the in-frame ones, with some missing. The sample consists of tens of thousands of clones, roughly 94% of them appearing once. Sequenced material: CD4+ or CD8+ T cells sorted from blood, taken in a trial of the OX40 agonist ivuxolimab. The receptors stem from an adult with an advanced solid tumor such as melanoma, head and neck, liver or kidney cancer.

The V gene is TRBV15, the J gene TRBJ1-3; no reliable D call. Germline CDR1 is LNHNV and CDR2 is YYDKDF (reference sequence). With 5 bases removed from V and 2 bases from J, the gap between germline ends came to 13 bases. This CDR3 is built from 15 residues. CDR3 region: CATSLGVNTGNTIYF. CDR3 sequence (DNA): TGTGCCACCAGCCTCGGGGTCAACACTGGAAACACCATATATTTT.

This rearrangement joins TRBV29-1 to TRBJ1-4; TRBD1 matches at 8 bases. The J segment lost 8 bases and the V segment lost 7 bases, leaving 0 bases of the junction unmatched. Per the germline V gene, CDR1 is SQVTM and CDR2 is ANQGSEA. The CDR3 totals 10 residues. The CDR3, as DNA: TGCAGCGGACAGGGGGAAAAACTGTTTTTT. Protein: CSGQGEKLFF.

In DNA form, the CDR3 reads TGTGCCAGCAGCCCCCTCGTGGGGGGGGGAGATACGCAGTATTTT. Protein sequence: CASSPLVGGGDTQYF. This chain joins TRBV9 and TRBJ2-3, with 7 positions matching TRBD2. The germline V gene has CDR1 SGDLS and CDR2 YYNGEE. J was trimmed by 5 bases and V by 4 bases; bases with no gene match: 10. The CDR3 extends over 15 amino acids.

In DNA, the CDR3 is TGTGCCAGCAGTTTCCTTAGCGGGAGGCAAGTAGATACGCAGTATTTT. This encodes CASSFLSGRQVDTQYF. The chain uses TRBV27 and TRBJ2-3, with TRBD2 matching over 10 bases. The germline gives CDR1 MNHEY, CDR2 SMNVEV (reference sequence). This CDR3 has 16 residues. V shed 3 bases and J 5 bases; nucleotides not matched to a gene: 8.

The chain recombines TRBV11-2 with TRBJ2-1; D gene uncertain. In germline, CDR1 is SGHAT, CDR2 FQNNGV. Trimming took 0 bases from V and 0 from J, leaving 6 bases between them. This CDR3 is built from 15 residues. CDR3 region: CASSLDSSSYNEQFF. The CDR3 coding sequence is TGTGCCAGCAGCTTAGACTCGAGCTCCTACAATGAGCAGTTCTTC. Complete variable domain (other parts from reference TRBV11-2 and TRBJ2-1): EAGVAQSPRYKIIEKRQSVAFWCNPISGHATLYWYQQILGQGPKLLIQFQNNGVVDDSQLPKDRFSAERLKGVDSTLKIQPAKLEDSAVYLCASSLDSSSYNEQFFGPGTRLTVL.

CDR3 residues: CASSPGEGGLGYEQYF. The CDR3 DNA sequence: TGTGCCAGCAGTCCGGGGGAGGGAGGCCTGGGGTACGAGCAGTACTTC. The J gene is TRBJ2-7, the V gene TRBV28; TRBD2 matches 7 bases. Germline CDR1 and CDR2: MDHEN and SYDVKM. The CDR3 is 16 amino acids. With 5 bases clipped from V and 4 bases from J, the junction kept 14 bases outside the gene matches.

CDR3 bases: TGTGCCAGCAGCCAATGGGGAGCCCCTTATGGCTACACCTTC. Translated: CASSQWGAPYGYTF. V and J are TRBV4-2 and TRBJ1-2; D remains unclear. In germline, CDR1 is LGHNA, CDR2 YNFKEQ. The V end was cut by 2 bases, the J end by 5 bases, with 12 bases between. The CDR3 is 14 residues long.

In nucleotides, the CDR3 is TGTGCCAGCAGCGAACGACTAGCGGGGGATTACAATGAGCAGTTCTTC. Amino acid sequence: CASSERLAGDYNEQFF. This chain uses TRBV13 with TRBJ2-1; 12 nucleotides align to TRBD2. Germline CDR1 is PRHDT and CDR2 is FYEKMQ (reference sequence). This CDR3 is 16 amino acids long. V lost 5 bases to trimming and J lost 4 bases; unmatched junction nucleotides: 6.

The chain carries TRBV19 and TRBJ1-1, with D perhaps matching TRBD1 (5 bases). V was shortened by 5 bases and J by 11 bases, with 15 bases between the two germline ends. Per the germline V gene, CDR1 is LNHDA and CDR2 is SQIVND (reference sequence). The CDR3 runs to 12 residues. The CDR3 region is CASSETGTVAFF. The CDR3, as DNA: TGTGCCAGTAGTGAAACCGGGACGGTTGCTTTCTTT.

The gene calls are TRBV4-3 and TRBJ2-7; D gene uncertain. Trimming stripped 2 bases from V and 4 bases from J, with 18 bases between. The CDR3 has 16 residues. Germline CDR1 and CDR2: LGHNA and YSLEER. CDR3 DNA: TGCGCCAGCAGCCAACGAACCGGGCCTAATAGTTACGAGCAGTACTTC. It translates to CASSQRTGPNSYEQYF.

The chain combines TRBV27 with TRBJ1-1; D is unresolved. CDR3 length equals 13 residues. Germline V gene lookup returns CDR1 MNHEY and CDR2 SMNVEV (reference sequence). V shed 6 bases and J shed 3 bases, with 11 bases lying between them. The CDR3 loop is CASSLNTDTEAFF. CDR3 sequence (DNA): TGTGCCAGCAGCCTAAACACCGACACTGAAGCTTTCTTT.

In its sample, this clone was seen a few times. V is TRBV7-9 and J is TRBJ2-7; D is ambiguous. Germline V gene data show CDR1 as SEHNR and CDR2 as FQNEAQ (reference sequence). The CDR3 contains 13 residues. The V end was cut by 11 bases, the J end by 2 bases, with 16 bases between. The CDR3 protein is CAGRAFSPYEQYF. In nucleotides, the CDR3 is TGTGCCGGACGTGCCTTCTCCCCCTACGAGCAGTACTTC.

The chain recombines TRBV4-1 with TRBJ2-1; D is uncertain. Trimming pared 0 bases from V and 8 bases from J, leaving 11 bases between. This CDR3 spans 14 amino acids. Per germline, CDR1 MGHRA and CDR2 YSYEKL. The CDR3 bases are TGCGCCAGCAGCCAAGATTTAGGCTTGGATGAGCAGTTCTTC. The encoded protein is CASSQDLGLDEQFF.

The chain recombines TRBV28 with TRBJ1-2; 8 bases match TRBD1. Looked up from germline, CDR1 is MDHEN and CDR2 is SYDVKM. The CDR3 is made up of 14 amino acids. V lost 6 bases to trimming and J lost 5 bases; unmatched junction nucleotides: 8. CDR3 DNA sequence: TGTGCCAGCAGAAAACAGGGGGACGTGTATGGCTACACCTTC. Translation gives CASRKQGDVYGYTF.

The chain combines TRBV27 with TRBJ1-4; D gene unclear. The germline V and J ends were trimmed by 6 bases and 3 bases, with 14 bases remaining between them. The germline gives CDR1 MNHEY, CDR2 SMNVEV (reference sequence). The CDR3 has 15 residues. For the CDR3, the DNA is TGTGCCAGCAGCTTGACTCCCGGGGCTAATGAAAAACTGTTTTTT. Translation: CASSLTPGANEKLFF.

This chain connects TRBV7-6 to TRBJ2-1, with D perhaps TRBD1 (5 bases). Germline V gene data show CDR1 as SGHVS and CDR2 as FNYEAQ. Trimming took off 6 bases at V and 1 base at J, with 10 bases between the two ends. This CDR3 comprises 14 residues. CDR3 nucleotide sequence: TGTGCCAGCAGAAGCAGGGAATCCTACAATGAGCAGTTCTTC. Its translation is CASRSRESYNEQFF. The complete variable domain, with remaining parts taken from reference TRBV7-6 and TRBJ2-1, reads GAGVSQSPRYKVTKRGQDVALRCDPISGHVSLYWYRQALGQGPEFLTYFNYEAQQDKSGLPNDRFSAERPEGSISTLTIQRTEQRDSAMYRCASRSRESYNEQFFGPGTRLTVL.

This clone has just one count. The J gene is TRBJ1-4, the V gene TRBV7-8; D gene unclear. The germline CDR1 and CDR2 sequences are SGHVS and FQNEAQ. This CDR3 comprises 17 residues. V was shortened by 5 bases and J by 0 bases, with 16 bases between the two germline ends. The CDR3 protein is CASSPEVEGSTNEKLFF. CDR3 bases: TGTGCCAGCAGCCCAGAGGTTGAGGGCTCAACTAATGAAAAACTGTTTTTT.

The CDR3 sequence: CASKGTGQNSPLHF. CDR3 DNA: TGTGCCAGTAAAGGGACAGGCCAGAATTCACCCCTCCACTTT. The genes are TRBV25-1 and TRBJ1-6, with 8 bases matching TRBD1. This CDR3 comprises 14 residues. Trimming took 9 bases from V and 7 from J; bases not matched to a gene: 8. Germline assignment: CDR1 MGHDK and CDR2 SYGVNS.

The chain combines TRBV25-1 with TRBJ1-1; 10 nucleotides agree with TRBD1. Germline trimming cut 4 bases from V and 0 bases from J; bases unmatched to any gene: 11. This CDR3 has 18 amino acids. Germline V gene sequence: CDR1 MGHDK, CDR2 SYGVNS. The DNA for the CDR3 is TGTGCCAGCAGTGCCTGGGGACAGGGGCGCATTATGAACACTGAAGCTTTCTTT. This translates into CASSAWGQGRIMNTEAFF.

This sequence joins TRBV10-3 and TRBJ1-2, with 9 bases identical to TRBD1. V lost 8 bases to trimming and J lost 6 bases; unmatched junction nucleotides: 19. In germline, CDR1 is ENHRY, CDR2 SYGVKD. The CDR3 loop spans 17 amino acids. CDR3 in amino acids: CAISSPELTRQGDGYTF. CDR3 bases: TGTGCCATCTCCTCCCCGGAATTAACTAGACAGGGGGATGGCTACACCTTC.

The DNA for the CDR3 is TGTGCCAGCAGTGAAGGGGGTGGGAGCGGCAACAATGAGCAGTTCTTC. It translates to CASSEGGGSGNNEQFF. The rearrangement uses TRBV7-9 and TRBJ2-1, with D possibly being TRBD1 (6 bases). Germline V CDR1 and CDR2: SEHNR, FQNEAQ (reference sequence). The CDR3 runs 16 residues. The V end was cut by 6 bases, the J end by 5 bases, with 20 bases between.

This clone was observed a single time. The chain links TRBV29-1 to TRBJ1-3; tentatively, D is TRBD1 (6 bases). This CDR3 comprises 11 residues. The germline CDR1 and CDR2 sequences are SQVTM and ANQGSEA. V lost 2 bases to trimming and J lost 12 bases, with 11 bases between them. The chain's CDR3 is CSVENGGLIYF. In nucleotides, the CDR3 is TGCAGCGTTGAAAACGGGGGGCTCATATATTTT.

V and J are TRBV9 and TRBJ2-7; perhaps TRBD2 as D (6 bases). The CDR3 has 14 residues. Trimming removed 4 bases at V and 4 bases at J, with 15 bases between. The germline V gene has CDR1 SGDLS and CDR2 YYNGEE. The CDR3 sequence: CASSSGIAEYEQYF. Here the CDR3 DNA reads TGTGCCAGCAGCTCCGGTATAGCGGAATACGAGCAGTACTTC. The variable domain in full, with the rest retrieved from reference TRBV9 and TRBJ2-7, is DSGVTQTPKHLITATGQRVTLRCSPRSGDLSVYWYQQSLDQGLQFLIQYYNGEERAKGNILERFSAQQFPDLHSELNLSSLELGDSALYFCASSSGIAEYEQYFGPGTRLTVT.

The table lists this clone with a count of one. This chain joins TRBV9 and TRBJ2-7, with D hard to call. Germline V gene sequence: CDR1 SGDLS, CDR2 YYNGEE. This CDR3 region has 15 residues. With 3 bases removed from V and 1 base from J, the gap between germline ends came to 14 bases. Written as DNA, the CDR3 is TGTGCCAGCAGCGGAAGAGGAGACAATTCCTACGAGCAGTACTTC. It specifies CASSGRGDNSYEQYF.

The J gene is TRBJ2-3, the V gene TRBV7-6; the D is unclear. V lost 6 bases and J 2 bases, leaving 6 bases between the germline ends. The germline CDR1 and CDR2 sequences are SGHVS and FNYEAQ. The CDR3 length is 12 residues. In DNA form, the CDR3 reads TGTGCCAGCAGATCCCTCACAGATACGCAGTATTTT. Protein sequence: CASRSLTDTQYF. Using reference TRBV7-6 and TRBJ2-3 for the parts outside the CDR3, the full variable domain is GAGVSQSPRYKVTKRGQDVALRCDPISGHVSLYWYRQALGQGPEFLTYFNYEAQQDKSGLPNDRFSAERPEGSISTLTIQRTEQRDSAMYRCASRSLTDTQYFGPGTRLTVL.

In DNA form, the CDR3 reads TGCGCCAGCAGCCAAGTTGTCGCGGGAGTGACTGGTGAGCAGTACTTC. Protein product: CASSQVVAGVTGEQYF. This chain links TRBV4-1 with TRBJ2-7; 7 nucleotides align to TRBD2. Germline V gene sequence: CDR1 MGHRA, CDR2 YSYEKL. The CDR3 runs 16 residues. V lost 1 base and J lost 7; bases outside the gene matches: 13.